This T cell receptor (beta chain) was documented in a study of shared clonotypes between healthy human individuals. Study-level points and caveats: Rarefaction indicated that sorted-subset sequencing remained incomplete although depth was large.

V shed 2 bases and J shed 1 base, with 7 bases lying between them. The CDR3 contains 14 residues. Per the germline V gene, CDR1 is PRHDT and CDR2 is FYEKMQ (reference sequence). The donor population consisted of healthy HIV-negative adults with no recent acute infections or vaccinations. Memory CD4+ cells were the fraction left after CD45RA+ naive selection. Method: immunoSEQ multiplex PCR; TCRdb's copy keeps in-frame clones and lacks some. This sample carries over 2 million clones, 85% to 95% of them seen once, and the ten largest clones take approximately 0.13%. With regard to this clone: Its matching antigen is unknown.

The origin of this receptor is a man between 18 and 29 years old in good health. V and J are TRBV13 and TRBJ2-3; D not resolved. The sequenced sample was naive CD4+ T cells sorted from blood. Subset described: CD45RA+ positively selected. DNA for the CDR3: TGTGCCAGCAGCTTAAGTCTGGGCACAGATACGCAGTATTTT. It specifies CASSLSLGTDTQYF.